The 18 T cell receptor beta chains below were found in one sample sequenced in a study of cytomegalovirus exposure and HLA in healthy donors. Primers: 60 Vbeta forward and 13 Jbeta reverse. Using immunoSEQ multiplex PCR, the repertoire was profiled, and TCRdb retains in-frame clones only, with some absent. In the table there are approximately 150,000 clones, roughly 80% of which are singletons. Sample: PBMCs. The receptors originated from a man between 18 and 35 years old in good health and CMV-seropositive.

There are a few counts of this clone. This chain links TRBV10-3 with TRBJ1-1; the match to TRBD1 covers 7 bases. V gave up 4 bases and J gave up 4 bases; unmatched junction bases: 3. Germline V gene data show CDR1 as ENHRY and CDR2 as SYGVKD. This CDR3 has 13 amino acids. The chain's CDR3 is CAISVEGATEAFF. Here the CDR3 DNA reads TGTGCCATCAGTGTGGAGGGGGCCACTGAAGCTTTCTTT.

V gene TRBV30 combines with J gene TRBJ2-1; 11 nucleotides line up with TRBD2. Germline trimming cut 4 bases from V and 9 bases from J; bases unmatched to any gene: 5. CDR3 length equals 13 residues. Germline loops: CDR1 GTSNPN, CDR2 SVGIG (reference sequence). Written as DNA, the CDR3 is TGTGCCTGGACAGGGACTAGCGGTCCTGAGCAGTTCTTC. Encoded protein: CAWTGTSGPEQFF.

This clone was seen more than once but under ten times. V usage is TRBV5-6 and J usage is TRBJ1-2, with D possibly being TRBD1 (5 bases). The germline V gene has CDR1 SGHDT and CDR2 YYEEEE. The V and J ends lost 0 bases and 7 bases respectively, with 13 bases between them. The CDR3 length is 14 residues. The chain's CDR3 is CASSLVQERGGYTF. CDR3 DNA: TGTGCCAGCAGCTTGGTACAGGAAAGGGGTGGCTACACCTTC.

V gene TRBV5-1 combines with J gene TRBJ2-3, with 8 nucleotides matching TRBD2. There are 16 residues in the CDR3. Trimming cost V 4 bases and J 6 bases; bases outside gene matches: 13. Germline V gene lookup returns CDR1 SGHRS and CDR2 YFSETQ. CDR3: CASSTKSGRSSDTQYF. The CDR3 DNA is TGCGCCAGCAGCACAAAGAGCGGGAGATCATCCGATACGCAGTATTTT. The entire variable domain, with the rest obtained from reference TRBV5-1 and TRBJ2-3, is as follows: KAGVTQTPRYLIKTRGQQVTLSCSPISGHRSVSWYQQTPGQGLQFLFEYFSETQRNKGNFPGRFSGRQFSNSRSEMNVSTLELGDSALYLCASSTKSGRSSDTQYFGPGTRLTVL.

The rearrangement uses TRBV21-1 and TRBJ2-3; no check of the table's D call, TRBD2, against the DNA was made. TRBV21-1 is designated a pseudogene. The CDR3 is 16 amino acids. The CDR3 protein is CASALREREGTDTQYF. DNA of the CDR3: TGTGCCAGTGCCCTTCGGGAGCGGGAGGGAACAGATACGCAGTATTTT.

The J gene is TRBJ2-3, the V gene TRBV18; 8 nucleotides line up with TRBD2. Germline CDR1 reads KGHSH; CDR2 reads LQKENI. This CDR3 region has 17 residues. V shed 1 base, J shed 0 bases, and the junction held 6 bases outside the gene matches. CDR3 loop: CASSPRLLAESTDTQYF. CDR3 DNA sequence: TGTGCCAGCTCACCACGTCTACTAGCGGAAAGCACAGATACGCAGTATTTT.

The table lists this clone with a few counts. The chain is built from TRBV18 and TRBJ1-4, with D perhaps TRBD1 (5 bases). Germline loops: CDR1 KGHSH, CDR2 LQKENI. The V and J ends lost 2 bases and 4 bases respectively, with 11 bases between them. This CDR3 contains 15 residues. The DNA for the CDR3 is TGTGCCAGCTCACCAACGGGGGGAAGTAATGAAAAACTGTTTTTT. Translated: CASSPTGGSNEKLFF. Using reference TRBV18 and TRBJ1-4 for the parts outside the CDR3, the full variable domain is NAGVMQNPRHLVRRRGQEARLRCSPMKGHSHVYWYRQLPEEGLKFMVYLQKENIIDESGMPKERFSAEFPKEGPSILRIQQVVRGDSAAYFCASSPTGGSNEKLFFGSGTQLSVL.

The chain is built from TRBV30 and TRBJ1-5; D unclear. Germline V CDR1 and CDR2: GTSNPN, SVGIG (reference sequence). This CDR3 comprises 13 residues. V was trimmed by 2 bases and J by 2 bases, leaving 7 bases between them. The CDR3 DNA follows: TGTGCCTGGAGTTCGTTTGGCAATCAGCCCCAGCATTTT. Its translation is CAWSSFGNQPQHF.

The genes are TRBV10-1 and TRBJ1-5; maybe TRBD1 (6 bases). The CDR3 length is 14 residues. V lost 6 bases and J 7 bases, leaving 16 bases between the germline ends. Germline assignment: CDR1 WNHNN and CDR2 SYGVQD (reference sequence). The CDR3 reads CASSPTGIGQPQHF. CDR3 DNA sequence: TGCGCCAGCAGCCCCACAGGGATCGGGCAGCCCCAGCATTTT.

The V gene is TRBV27, the J gene TRBJ2-7; tentative D call: TRBD2 (5 bases). The V and J ends lost 8 bases and 0 bases respectively, with 20 bases between them. From germline, CDR1 is MNHEY and CDR2 SMNVEV (reference sequence). The CDR3 contains 16 residues. CDR3 amino acids: CASPRALSHGSYEQYF. In DNA, the CDR3 is TGTGCCAGCCCGAGGGCCTTGTCCCACGGCTCCTACGAGCAGTACTTC.

This chain uses TRBV18 with TRBJ1-5, with D tentatively TRBD1 (5 bases). The CDR3 has 15 residues. V gave up 6 bases and J gave up 6 bases, with 18 bases separating them. The germline V gene has CDR1 KGHSH and CDR2 LQKENI. CDR3 coding DNA: TGTGCCAGCTCCCGCGGTAAGGGGATGGGTCAGCCCCAGCATTTT. Its protein product is CASSRGKGMGQPQHF.

This chain connects TRBV19 to TRBJ1-5, with a weak D call TRBD1 (5 bases). Germline assignment: CDR1 LNHDA and CDR2 SQIVND (reference sequence). With 8 bases removed from V and 2 bases from J, the gap between germline ends came to 16 bases. The CDR3 consists of 15 residues. The CDR3 here is CASRNRRGGNQPQHF. The CDR3 bases are TGTGCCAGTCGAAACAGAAGGGGTGGCAATCAGCCCCAGCATTTT.

The V call is TRBV6-5, the J call TRBJ2-2, with D tentatively TRBD2 (6 bases). The CDR3 loop spans 14 amino acids. V was trimmed by 6 bases and J by 7 bases, leaving 15 bases between them. Germline assignment: CDR1 MNHEY and CDR2 SVGAGI. CDR3 protein: CASRLGGQGGELFF. The DNA for the CDR3 is TGTGCCAGCAGGCTCGGAGGGCAAGGCGGGGAGCTGTTTTTT.

CDR3 protein: CASSTNRGRTNEKLFF. The CDR3 DNA follows: TGTGCCAGTAGTACCAATCGGGGGAGGACTAATGAAAAACTGTTTTTT. The chain is built from TRBV19 and TRBJ1-4, with a weak D call TRBD1 (5 bases). V lost 4 bases and J 2 bases, leaving 14 bases between the germline ends. The CDR3 runs 16 residues. Germline CDR1 is LNHDA and CDR2 is SQIVND (reference sequence). The variable domain in full, with the rest retrieved from reference TRBV19 and TRBJ1-4, is DGGITQSPKYLFRKEGQNVTLSCEQNLNHDAMYWYRQDPGQGLRLIYYSQIVNDFQKGDIAEGYSVSREKKESFPLTVTSAQKNPTAFYLCASSTNRGRTNEKLFFGSGTQLSVL.

The chain carries TRBV5-1 and TRBJ1-5; a weak D match, TRBD1 (5 bases). Germline assignment: CDR1 SGHRS and CDR2 YFSETQ. The CDR3 covers 14 residues. The germline V and J ends were trimmed by 4 bases and 4 bases, with 12 bases remaining between them. DNA of the CDR3: TGCGCCAGCAGCCGATCCGGGGGGAATCAGCCCCAGCATTTT. It encodes CASSRSGGNQPQHF. Complete variable domain (other parts from reference TRBV5-1 and TRBJ1-5): KAGVTQTPRYLIKTRGQQVTLSCSPISGHRSVSWYQQTPGQGLQFLFEYFSETQRNKGNFPGRFSGRQFSNSRSEMNVSTLELGDSALYLCASSRSGGNQPQHFGDGTRLSIL.

The J gene is TRBJ2-7, the V gene TRBV7-9, with D possibly being TRBD1 (6 bases). Trimming cost V 5 bases and J 6 bases, with 17 bases left between them. Germline V gives CDR1 SEHNR, CDR2 FQNEAQ (reference sequence). CDR3 length equals 14 residues. CDR3 region: CASSGQETGGEQYF. The CDR3 DNA reads as TGTGCCAGCAGCGGACAAGAGACAGGCGGCGAGCAGTACTTC.

In its sample, this clone was seen once. The chain is built from TRBV27 and TRBJ2-7, with D tentatively TRBD1 (6 bases). The CDR3 extends over 12 amino acids. Between the trimmed V and J ends, which lost 10 bases and 5 bases, there was a span of 15 bases. The germline V gene encodes CDR1 MNHEY and CDR2 SMNVEV (reference sequence). The CDR3: CATRDISDEQYF. CDR3 in DNA: TGTGCCACCCGGGACATCTCGGACGAGCAGTACTTC.

V is TRBV2 and J is TRBJ1-1, with D uncertain. Germline V gene lookup returns CDR1 SNHLY and CDR2 FYNNEI. The V end was cut by 3 bases, the J end by 12 bases, with 14 bases between. The CDR3 covers 12 residues. CDR3 nucleotide sequence: TGTGCCAGCAGTGATAGGTTCGTACTATCTTTCTTT. This codes for CASSDRFVLSFF.